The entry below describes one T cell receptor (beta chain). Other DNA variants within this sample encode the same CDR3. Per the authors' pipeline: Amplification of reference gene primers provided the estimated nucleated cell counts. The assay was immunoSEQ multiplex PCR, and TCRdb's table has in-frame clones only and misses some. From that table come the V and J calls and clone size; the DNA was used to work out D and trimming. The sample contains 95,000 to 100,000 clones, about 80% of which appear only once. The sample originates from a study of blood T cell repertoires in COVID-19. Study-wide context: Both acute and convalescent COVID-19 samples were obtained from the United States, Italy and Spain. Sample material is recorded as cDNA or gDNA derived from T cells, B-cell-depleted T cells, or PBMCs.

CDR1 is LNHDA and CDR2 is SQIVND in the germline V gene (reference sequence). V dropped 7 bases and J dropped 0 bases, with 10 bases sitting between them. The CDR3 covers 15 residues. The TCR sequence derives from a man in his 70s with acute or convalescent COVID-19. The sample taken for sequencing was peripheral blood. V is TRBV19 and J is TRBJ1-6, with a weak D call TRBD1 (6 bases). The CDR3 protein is CASTDRSSYNSPLHF. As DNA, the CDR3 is TGTGCCAGTACGGACAGAAGCTCCTATAATTCACCCCTCCACTTT.